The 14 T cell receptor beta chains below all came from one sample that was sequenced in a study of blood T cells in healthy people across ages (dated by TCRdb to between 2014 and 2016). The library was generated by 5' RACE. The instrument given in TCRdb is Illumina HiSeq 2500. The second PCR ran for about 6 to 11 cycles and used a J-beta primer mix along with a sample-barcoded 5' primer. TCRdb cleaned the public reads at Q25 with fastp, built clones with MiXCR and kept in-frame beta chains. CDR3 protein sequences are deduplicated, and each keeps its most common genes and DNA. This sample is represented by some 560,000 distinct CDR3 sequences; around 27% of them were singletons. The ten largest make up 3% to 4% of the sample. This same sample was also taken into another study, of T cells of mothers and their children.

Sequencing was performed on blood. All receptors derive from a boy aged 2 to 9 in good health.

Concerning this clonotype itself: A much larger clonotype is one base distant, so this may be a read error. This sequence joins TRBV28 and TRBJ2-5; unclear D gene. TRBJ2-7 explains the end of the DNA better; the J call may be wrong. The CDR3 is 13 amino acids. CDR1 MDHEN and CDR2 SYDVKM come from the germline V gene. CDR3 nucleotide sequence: TGTGCCAGCAGTATGACACCCACCTACGAGCAGTACTTC. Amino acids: CASSMTPTYEQYF.

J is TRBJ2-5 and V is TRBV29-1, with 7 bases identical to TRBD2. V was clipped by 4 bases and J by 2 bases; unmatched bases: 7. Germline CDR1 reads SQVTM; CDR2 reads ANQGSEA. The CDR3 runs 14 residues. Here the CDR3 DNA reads TGCAGCGTTGTGACGGCGGGAGCACAAGAGACCCAGTACTTC. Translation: CSVVTAGAQETQYF.

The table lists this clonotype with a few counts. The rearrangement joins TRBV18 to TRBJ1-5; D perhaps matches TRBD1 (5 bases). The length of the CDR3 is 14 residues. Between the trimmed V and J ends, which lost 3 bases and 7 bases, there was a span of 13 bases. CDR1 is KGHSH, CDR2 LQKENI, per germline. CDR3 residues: CASSPSGRGQPQHF. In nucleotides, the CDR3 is TGTGCCAGCTCACCCTCAGGCCGGGGCCAGCCCCAGCATTTT.

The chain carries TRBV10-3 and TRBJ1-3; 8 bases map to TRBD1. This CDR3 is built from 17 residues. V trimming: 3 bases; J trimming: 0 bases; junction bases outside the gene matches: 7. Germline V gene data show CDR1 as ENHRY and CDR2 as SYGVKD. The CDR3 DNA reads TGTGCCATCAGTGACTACGACAGGGGTCCCTCTGGAAACACCATATATTTT. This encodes CAISDYDRGPSGNTIYF.

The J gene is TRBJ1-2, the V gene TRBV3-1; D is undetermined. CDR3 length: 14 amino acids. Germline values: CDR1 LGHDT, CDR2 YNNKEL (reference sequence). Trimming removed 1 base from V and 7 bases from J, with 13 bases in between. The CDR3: CASSQVERLSGYTF. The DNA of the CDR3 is TGTGCCAGCAGCCAAGTTGAGAGGTTGAGTGGCTACACCTTC.

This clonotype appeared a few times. The CDR3: CASSYSSSGSYEQYF. CDR3 DNA: TGTGCCAGCAGTTACAGTAGTAGCGGGAGCTACGAGCAGTACTTC. The rearrangement uses TRBV6-5 and TRBJ2-7; TRBD2 matches at 9 bases. The V and J ends lost 2 bases and 3 bases, in that order; junction bases with no gene match: 5. Germline lookup yields CDR1 MNHEY and CDR2 SVGAGI. The CDR3 contains 15 residues.

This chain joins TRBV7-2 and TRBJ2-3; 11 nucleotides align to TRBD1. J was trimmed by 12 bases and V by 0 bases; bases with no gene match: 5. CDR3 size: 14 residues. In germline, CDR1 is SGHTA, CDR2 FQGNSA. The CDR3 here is CASSLAGQGVAQYF. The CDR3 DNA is TGTGCCAGCAGCTTAGCGGGACAGGGGGTTGCTCAGTATTTT.

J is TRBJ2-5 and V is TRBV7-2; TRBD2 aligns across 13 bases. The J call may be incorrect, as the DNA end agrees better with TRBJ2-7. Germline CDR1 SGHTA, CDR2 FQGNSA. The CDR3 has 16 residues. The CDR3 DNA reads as TGTGCCAGCAGCCGAGGACTAGCGGGGGTCGTCTACGAGCAGTACTTC. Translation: CASSRGLAGVVYEQYF.

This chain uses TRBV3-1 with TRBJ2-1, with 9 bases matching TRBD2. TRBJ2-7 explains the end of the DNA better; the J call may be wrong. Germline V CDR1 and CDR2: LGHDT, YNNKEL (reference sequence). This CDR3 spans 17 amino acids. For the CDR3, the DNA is TGTGCCAGCAGCCAAGAGTTCCCGAGCGGGGGGTCCTACGAGCAGTACTTC. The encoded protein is CASSQEFPSGGSYEQYF.

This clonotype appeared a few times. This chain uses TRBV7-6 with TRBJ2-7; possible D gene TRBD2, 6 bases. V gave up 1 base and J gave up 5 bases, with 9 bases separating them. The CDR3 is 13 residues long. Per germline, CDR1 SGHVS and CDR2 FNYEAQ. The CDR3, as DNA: TGTGCCAGCAGCTTAGGGCCTAGCGACGAGCAGTACTTC. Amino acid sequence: CASSLGPSDEQYF.

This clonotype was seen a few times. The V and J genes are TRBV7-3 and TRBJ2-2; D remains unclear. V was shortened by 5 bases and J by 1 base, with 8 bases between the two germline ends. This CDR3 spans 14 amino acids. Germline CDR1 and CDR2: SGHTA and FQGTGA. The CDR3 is CASSPPGNTGELFF. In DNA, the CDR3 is TGTGCCAGCAGCCCCCCGGGGAACACCGGGGAGCTGTTTTTT.

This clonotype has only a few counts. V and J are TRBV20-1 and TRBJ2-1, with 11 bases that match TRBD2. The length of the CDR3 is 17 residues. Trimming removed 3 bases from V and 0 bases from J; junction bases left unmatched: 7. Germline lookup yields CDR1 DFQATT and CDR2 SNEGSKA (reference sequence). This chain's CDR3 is CSASDLAGGSSYNEQFF. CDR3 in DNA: TGCAGTGCTAGCGACCTAGCGGGGGGAAGCTCCTACAATGAGCAGTTCTTC.

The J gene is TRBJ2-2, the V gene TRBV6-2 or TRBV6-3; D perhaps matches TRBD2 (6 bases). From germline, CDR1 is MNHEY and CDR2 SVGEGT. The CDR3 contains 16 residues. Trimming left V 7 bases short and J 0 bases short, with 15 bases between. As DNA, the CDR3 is TGTGCCAGCACACCAGGAGGACTATCGAACACCGGGGAGCTGTTTTTT. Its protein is CASTPGGLSNTGELFF.

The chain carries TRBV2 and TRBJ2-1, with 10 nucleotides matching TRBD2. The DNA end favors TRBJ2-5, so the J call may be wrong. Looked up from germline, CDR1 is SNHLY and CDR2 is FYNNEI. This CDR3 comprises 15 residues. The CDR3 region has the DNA TGTGCCAGCAGCCCTAGGACTAGCGGAGGACAGACCCAGTACTTC. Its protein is CASSPRTSGGQTQYF.